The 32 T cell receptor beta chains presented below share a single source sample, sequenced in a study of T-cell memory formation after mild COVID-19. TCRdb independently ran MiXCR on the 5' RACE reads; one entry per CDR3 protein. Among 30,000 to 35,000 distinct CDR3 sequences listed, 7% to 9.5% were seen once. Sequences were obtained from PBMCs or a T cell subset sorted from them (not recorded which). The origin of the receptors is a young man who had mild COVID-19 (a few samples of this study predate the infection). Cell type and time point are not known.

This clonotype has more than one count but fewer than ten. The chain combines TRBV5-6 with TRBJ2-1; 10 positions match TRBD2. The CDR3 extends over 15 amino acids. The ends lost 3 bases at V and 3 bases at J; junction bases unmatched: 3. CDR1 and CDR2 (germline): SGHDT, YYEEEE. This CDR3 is CASSSPSGGYNEQFF. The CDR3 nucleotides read TGTGCCAGCAGCTCCCCTAGCGGGGGCTACAATGAGCAGTTCTTC.

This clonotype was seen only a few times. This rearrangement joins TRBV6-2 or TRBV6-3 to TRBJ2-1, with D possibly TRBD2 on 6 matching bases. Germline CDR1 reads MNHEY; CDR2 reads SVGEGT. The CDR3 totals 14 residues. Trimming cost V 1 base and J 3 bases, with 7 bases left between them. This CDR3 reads CASSYYGSYNEQFF. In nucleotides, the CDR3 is TGTGCCAGCAGTTACTACGGGAGCTACAATGAGCAGTTCTTC.

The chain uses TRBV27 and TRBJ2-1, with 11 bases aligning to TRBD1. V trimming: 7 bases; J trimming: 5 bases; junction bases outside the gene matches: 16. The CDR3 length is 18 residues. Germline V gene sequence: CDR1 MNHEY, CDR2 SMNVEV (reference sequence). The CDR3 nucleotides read TGTGCCAGCACGGGGGGTATTATCGGACAGGGGGCCCACAATGAGCAGTTCTTC. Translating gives CASTGGIIGQGAHNEQFF.

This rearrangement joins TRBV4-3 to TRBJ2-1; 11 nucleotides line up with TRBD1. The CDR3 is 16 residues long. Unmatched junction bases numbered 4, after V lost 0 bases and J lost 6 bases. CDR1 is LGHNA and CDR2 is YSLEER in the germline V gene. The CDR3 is CASSQDSGTGGNEQFF. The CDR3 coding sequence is TGCGCCAGCAGCCAAGATTCAGGGACAGGGGGCAATGAGCAGTTCTTC.

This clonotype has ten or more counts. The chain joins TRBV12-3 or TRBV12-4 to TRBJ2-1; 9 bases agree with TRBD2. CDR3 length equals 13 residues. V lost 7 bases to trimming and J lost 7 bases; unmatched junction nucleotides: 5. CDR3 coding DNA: TGTGCCAGCAAAGCGGGGGGTGGAAATGAGCAGTTCTTC. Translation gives CASKAGGGNEQFF.

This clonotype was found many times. The CDR3 is CASSEVLGVGENYGYTF. The CDR3 DNA sequence: TGTGCCAGCAGTGAGGTCCTAGGTGTAGGGGAAAACTATGGCTACACCTTC. V is TRBV6-4 and J is TRBJ1-2; D may be TRBD1 (5 bases). This CDR3 comprises 17 residues. Trimming cost V 3 bases and J 2 bases, with 19 bases left between them. CDR1 MRHNA and CDR2 SNTAGT come from the germline V gene.

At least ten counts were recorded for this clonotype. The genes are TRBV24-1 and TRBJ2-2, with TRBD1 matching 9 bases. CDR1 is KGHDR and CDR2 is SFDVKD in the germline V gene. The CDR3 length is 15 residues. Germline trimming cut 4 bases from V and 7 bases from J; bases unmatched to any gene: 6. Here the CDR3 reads CATSDPGQGIGELFF. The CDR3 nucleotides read TGTGCCACCAGTGACCCCGGACAGGGGATCGGGGAGCTGTTTTTT.

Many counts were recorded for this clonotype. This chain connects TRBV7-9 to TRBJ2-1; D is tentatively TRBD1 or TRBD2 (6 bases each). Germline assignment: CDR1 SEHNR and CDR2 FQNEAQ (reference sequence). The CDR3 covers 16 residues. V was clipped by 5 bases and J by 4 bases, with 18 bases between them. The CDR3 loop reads CASSPSKGGIYNEQFF. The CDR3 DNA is TGTGCCAGCAGCCCGTCCAAGGGGGGCATTTACAATGAGCAGTTCTTC.

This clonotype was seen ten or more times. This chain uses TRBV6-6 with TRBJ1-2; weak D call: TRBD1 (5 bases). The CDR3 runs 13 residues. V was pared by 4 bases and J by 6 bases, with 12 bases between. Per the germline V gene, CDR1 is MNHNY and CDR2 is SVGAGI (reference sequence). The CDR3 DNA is TGTGCCAGCAGTTCCGTGCGGGGCAATGGCTACACCTTC. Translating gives CASSSVRGNGYTF.

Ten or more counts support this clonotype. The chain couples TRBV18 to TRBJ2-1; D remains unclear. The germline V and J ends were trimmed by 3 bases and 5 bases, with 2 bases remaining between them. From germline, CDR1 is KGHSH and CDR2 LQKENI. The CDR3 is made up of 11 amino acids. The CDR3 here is CASSPDNEQFF. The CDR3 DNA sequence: TGTGCCAGCTCACCTGACAATGAGCAGTTCTTC.

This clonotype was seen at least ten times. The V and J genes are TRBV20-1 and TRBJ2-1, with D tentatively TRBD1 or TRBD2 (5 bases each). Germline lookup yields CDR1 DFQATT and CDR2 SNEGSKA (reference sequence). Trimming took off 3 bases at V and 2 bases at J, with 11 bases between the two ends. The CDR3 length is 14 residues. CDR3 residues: CSARPGDPYNEQFF. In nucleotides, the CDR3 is TGCAGTGCTAGGCCTGGGGACCCCTACAATGAGCAGTTCTTC.

This CDR3 reads CASSRLGGSSSTDTQYF. CDR3 nucleotide sequence: TGTGCCAGCAGCCGCCTGGGGGGGAGTTCTAGCACAGATACGCAGTATTTT. This chain connects TRBV7-3 to TRBJ2-3; 7 bases match TRBD2. Trimming at V came to 5 bases and at J to 0 bases, leaving 11 bases not matched to a gene. CDR3 length: 17 residues. Germline V gene lookup returns CDR1 SGHTA and CDR2 FQGTGA.

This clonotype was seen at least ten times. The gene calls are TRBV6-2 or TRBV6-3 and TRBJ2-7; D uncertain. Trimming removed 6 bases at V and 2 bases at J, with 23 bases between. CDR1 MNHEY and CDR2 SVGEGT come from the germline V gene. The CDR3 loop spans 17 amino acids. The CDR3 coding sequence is TGTGCCAGCAGCTATCGTCATGGTGGCCCGCCGGCCTACGAGCAGTACGTC. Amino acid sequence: CASSYRHGGPPAYEQYV.

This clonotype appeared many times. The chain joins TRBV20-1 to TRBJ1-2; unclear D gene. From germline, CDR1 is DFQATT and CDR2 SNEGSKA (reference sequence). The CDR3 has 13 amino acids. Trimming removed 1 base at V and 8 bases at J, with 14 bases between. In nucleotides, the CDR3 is TGCAGTGCTAGAGCCTCTCCTCGGAGGGGCTACACCTTC. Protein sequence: CSARASPRRGYTF.

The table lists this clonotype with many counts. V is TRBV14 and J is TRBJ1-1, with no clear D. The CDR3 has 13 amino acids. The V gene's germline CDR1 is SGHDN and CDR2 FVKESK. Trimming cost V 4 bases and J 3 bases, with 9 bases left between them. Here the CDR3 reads CASSLGPYTEAFF. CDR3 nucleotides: TGTGCCAGCAGCCTAGGACCTTACACTGAAGCTTTCTTT.

The DNA of the CDR3 is TGTGCCACCAGTGAAACTACCGGGACATCTTATAGCAATCAGCCCCAGCATTTT. Translating it yields CATSETTGTSYSNQPQHF. This chain links TRBV24-1 with TRBJ1-5; TRBD1 might be the D (6 bases). Germline loops: CDR1 KGHDR, CDR2 SFDVKD. Deletions cut 4 bases from V and 0 bases from J, with 18 bases between. The CDR3 runs to 18 residues.

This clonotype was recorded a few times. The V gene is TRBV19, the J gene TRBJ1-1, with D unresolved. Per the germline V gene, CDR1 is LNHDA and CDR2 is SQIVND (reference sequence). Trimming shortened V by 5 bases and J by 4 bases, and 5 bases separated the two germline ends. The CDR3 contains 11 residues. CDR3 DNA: TGTGCCAGTAGTGTGTTCACTGAAGCTTTCTTT. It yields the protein CASSVFTEAFF.

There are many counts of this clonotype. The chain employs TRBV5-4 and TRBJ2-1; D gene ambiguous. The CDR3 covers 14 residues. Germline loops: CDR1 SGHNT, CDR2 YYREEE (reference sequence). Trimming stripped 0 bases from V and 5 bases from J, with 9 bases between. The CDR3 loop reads CASSLEPVNNEQFF. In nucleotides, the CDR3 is TGTGCCAGCAGCTTGGAGCCAGTCAACAATGAGCAGTTCTTC.

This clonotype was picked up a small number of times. CDR3 sequence reads: CASSGSTGAYEQYV. The CDR3 DNA reads TGTGCCAGCAGCGGTAGCACAGGAGCCTACGAGCAGTACGTC. V and J are TRBV5-6 and TRBJ2-7; possible D gene TRBD1, 5 bases. Trimming pared 4 bases from V and 2 bases from J, leaving 13 bases between. Looked up from germline, CDR1 is SGHDT and CDR2 is YYEEEE. The CDR3 loop spans 14 amino acids.

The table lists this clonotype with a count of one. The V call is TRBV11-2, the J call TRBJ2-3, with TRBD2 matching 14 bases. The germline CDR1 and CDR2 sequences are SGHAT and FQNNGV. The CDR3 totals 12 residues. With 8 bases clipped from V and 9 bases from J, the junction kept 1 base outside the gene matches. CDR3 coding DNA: TGTGCCAGCTGGACTAGCGGGAGGACGCAGTATTTT. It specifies CASWTSGRTQYF.

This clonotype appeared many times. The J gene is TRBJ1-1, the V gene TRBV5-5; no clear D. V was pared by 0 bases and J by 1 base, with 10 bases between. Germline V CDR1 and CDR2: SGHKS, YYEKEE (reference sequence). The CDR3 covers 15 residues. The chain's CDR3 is CASSLGPTENTEAFF. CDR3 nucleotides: TGTGCCAGCAGCTTGGGCCCCACAGAGAACACTGAAGCTTTCTTT.

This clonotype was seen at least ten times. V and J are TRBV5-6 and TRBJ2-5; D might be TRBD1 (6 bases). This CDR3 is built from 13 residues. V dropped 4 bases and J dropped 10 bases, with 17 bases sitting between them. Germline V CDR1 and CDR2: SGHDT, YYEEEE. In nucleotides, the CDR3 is TGTGCCAGCAGCACCGACAGGCCCCTGGACCAGTACTTC. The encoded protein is CASSTDRPLDQYF.

CDR3 region: CASSLDRTGELFF. The CDR3 DNA sequence: TGTGCCAGCAGCTTAGATCGGACCGGGGAGCTGTTTTTT. This chain connects TRBV7-8 to TRBJ2-2; D is uncertain. V was cut by 1 base and J by 5 bases, with 5 bases left in between. Germline V gene data show CDR1 as SGHVS and CDR2 as FQNEAQ. The CDR3 is 13 amino acids.

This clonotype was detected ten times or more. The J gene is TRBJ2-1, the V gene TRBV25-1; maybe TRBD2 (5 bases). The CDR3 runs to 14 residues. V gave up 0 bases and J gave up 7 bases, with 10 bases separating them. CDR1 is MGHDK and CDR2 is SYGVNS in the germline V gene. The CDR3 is CASSEYAAVNEQFF. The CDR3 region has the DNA TGTGCCAGCAGTGAATATGCAGCGGTTAATGAGCAGTTCTTC.

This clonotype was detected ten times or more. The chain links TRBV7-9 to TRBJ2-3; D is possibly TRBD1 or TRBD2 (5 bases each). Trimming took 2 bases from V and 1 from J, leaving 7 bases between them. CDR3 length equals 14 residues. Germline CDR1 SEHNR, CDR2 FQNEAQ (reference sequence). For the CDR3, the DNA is TGTGCCAGCAGCTTAATGGGGGGCACAGATACGCAGTATTTT. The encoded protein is CASSLMGGTDTQYF. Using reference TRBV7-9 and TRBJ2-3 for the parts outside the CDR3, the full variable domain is DTGVSQNPRHKITKRGQNVTFRCDPISEHNRLYWYRQTLGQGPEFLTYFQNEAQLEKSRLLSDRFSAERPKGSFSTLEIQRTEQGDSAMYLCASSLMGGTDTQYFGPGTRLTVL.

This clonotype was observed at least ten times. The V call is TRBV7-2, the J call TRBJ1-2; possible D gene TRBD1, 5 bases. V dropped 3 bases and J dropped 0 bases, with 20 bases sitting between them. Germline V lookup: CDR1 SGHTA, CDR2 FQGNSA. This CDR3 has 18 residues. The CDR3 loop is CASSFLSWGRGANYGYTF. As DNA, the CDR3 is TGTGCCAGCAGCTTCCTGAGTTGGGGGAGGGGAGCTAACTATGGCTACACCTTC.

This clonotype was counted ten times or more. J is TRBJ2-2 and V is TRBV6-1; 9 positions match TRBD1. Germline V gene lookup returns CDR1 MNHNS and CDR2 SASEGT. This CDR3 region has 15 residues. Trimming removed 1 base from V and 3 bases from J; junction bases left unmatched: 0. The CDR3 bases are TGTGCCAGCAGTGAAGGGACAGGGGACACCGGGGAGCTGTTTTTT. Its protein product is CASSEGTGDTGELFF.

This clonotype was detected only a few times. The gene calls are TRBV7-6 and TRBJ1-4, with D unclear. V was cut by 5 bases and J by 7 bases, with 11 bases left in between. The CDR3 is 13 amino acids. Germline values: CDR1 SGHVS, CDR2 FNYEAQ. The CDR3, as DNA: TGTGCCAGCAGCCCGGGGTGGGGTGAAAAACTGTTTTTT. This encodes CASSPGWGEKLFF. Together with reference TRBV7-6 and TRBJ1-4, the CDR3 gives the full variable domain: GAGVSQSPRYKVTKRGQDVALRCDPISGHVSLYWYRQALGQGPEFLTYFNYEAQQDKSGLPNDRFSAERPEGSISTLTIQRTEQRDSAMYRCASSPGWGEKLFFGSGTQLSVL.

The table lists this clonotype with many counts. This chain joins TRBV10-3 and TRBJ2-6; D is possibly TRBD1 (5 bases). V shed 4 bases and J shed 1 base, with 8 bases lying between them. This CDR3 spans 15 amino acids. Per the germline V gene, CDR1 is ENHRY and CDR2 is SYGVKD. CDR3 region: CAISGTTSGANVLTF. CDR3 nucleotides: TGTGCCATCAGTGGGACAACTTCTGGGGCCAACGTCCTGACTTTC.

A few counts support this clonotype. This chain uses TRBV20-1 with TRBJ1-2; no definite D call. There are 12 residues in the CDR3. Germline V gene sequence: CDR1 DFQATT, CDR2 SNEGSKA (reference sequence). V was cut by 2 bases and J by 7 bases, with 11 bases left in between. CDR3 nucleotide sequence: TGCAGTGCTAGACGCGGTGTATCTGGCTACACCTTC. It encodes CSARRGVSGYTF.

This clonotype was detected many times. CDR3 protein: CASSWTLGTEAFF. Written as DNA, the CDR3 is TGCGCCAGCAGCTGGACATTAGGCACTGAAGCTTTCTTT. The gene calls are TRBV5-1 and TRBJ1-1; D perhaps matches TRBD1 (5 bases). The CDR3 totals 13 residues. Trimming stripped 3 bases from V and 4 bases from J, with 10 bases between. CDR1 SGHRS and CDR2 YFSETQ come from the germline V gene.

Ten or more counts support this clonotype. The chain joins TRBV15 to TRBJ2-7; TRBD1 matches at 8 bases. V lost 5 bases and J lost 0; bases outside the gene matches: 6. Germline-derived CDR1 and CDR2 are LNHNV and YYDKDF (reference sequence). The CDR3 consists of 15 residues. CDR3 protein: CATSGQGLSSYEQYF. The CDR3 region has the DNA TGTGCCACCAGCGGACAGGGACTTAGCTCCTACGAGCAGTACTTC.